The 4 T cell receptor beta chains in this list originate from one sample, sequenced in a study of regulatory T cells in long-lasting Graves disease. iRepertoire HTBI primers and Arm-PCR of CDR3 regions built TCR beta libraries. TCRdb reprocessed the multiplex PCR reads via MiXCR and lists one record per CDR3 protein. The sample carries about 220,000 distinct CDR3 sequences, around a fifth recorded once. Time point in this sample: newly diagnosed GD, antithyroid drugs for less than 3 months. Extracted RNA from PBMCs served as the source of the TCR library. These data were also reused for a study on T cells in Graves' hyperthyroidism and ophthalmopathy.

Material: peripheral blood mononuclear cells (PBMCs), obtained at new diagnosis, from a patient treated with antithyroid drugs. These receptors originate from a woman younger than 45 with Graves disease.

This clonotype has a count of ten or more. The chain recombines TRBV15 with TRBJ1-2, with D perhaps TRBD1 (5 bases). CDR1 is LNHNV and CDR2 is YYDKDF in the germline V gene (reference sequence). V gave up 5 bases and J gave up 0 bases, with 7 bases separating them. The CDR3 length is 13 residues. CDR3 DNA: TGTGCCACCAGCGCGGGACCTAACTATGGCTACACCTTC. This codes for CATSAGPNYGYTF.

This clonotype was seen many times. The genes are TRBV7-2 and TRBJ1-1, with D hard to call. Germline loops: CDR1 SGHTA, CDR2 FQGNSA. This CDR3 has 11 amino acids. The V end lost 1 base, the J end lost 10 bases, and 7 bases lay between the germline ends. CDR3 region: CASSLGRAAFF. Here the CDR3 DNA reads TGTGCCAGCAGCTTAGGTAGGGCAGCTTTCTTT.

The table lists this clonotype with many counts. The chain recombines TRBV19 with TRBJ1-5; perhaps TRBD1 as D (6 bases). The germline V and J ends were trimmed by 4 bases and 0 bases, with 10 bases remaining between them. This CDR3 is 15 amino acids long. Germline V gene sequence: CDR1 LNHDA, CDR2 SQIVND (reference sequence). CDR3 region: CASSKRTDSNQPQHF. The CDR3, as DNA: TGTGCCAGTAGTAAAAGGACAGATAGCAATCAGCCCCAGCATTTT.

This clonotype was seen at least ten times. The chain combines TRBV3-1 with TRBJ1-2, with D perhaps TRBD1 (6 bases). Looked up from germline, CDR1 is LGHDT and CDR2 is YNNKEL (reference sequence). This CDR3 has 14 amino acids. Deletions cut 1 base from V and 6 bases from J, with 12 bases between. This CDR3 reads CASSQASRGHGYTF. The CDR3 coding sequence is TGTGCCAGCAGCCAAGCGAGCAGGGGCCATGGCTACACCTTC.